This TCR beta chain was captured by sequencing in a study of blood T cell repertoires in COVID-19. V was clipped by 2 bases and J by 1 base; unmatched bases: 5. Germline V gene sequence: CDR1 MNHEY, CDR2 SMNVEV (reference sequence). The CDR3 is made up of 15 amino acids. Sequencing was performed with immunoSEQ multiplex PCR; in TCRdb, only in-frame clones are kept and a portion is missing. This sample yields fewer than 250,000 clones, of which 75% to 85% are seen a single time; 6.9% belongs to the top ten. Sequenced: peripheral blood. This rearrangement joins TRBV27 to TRBJ2-7; 7 positions agree with TRBD2. This sequence originates from a man in his fifties or sixties with acute or convalescent COVID-19. In DNA form, the CDR3 reads TGTGCCAGCAGTTTAAGCGGGGTCCTATCCTACGAGCAGTACTTC. Protein: CASSLSGVLSYEQYF.